The source of this T cell receptor (beta chain) is a study of cytomegalovirus exposure and HLA in healthy donors. Study outcomes and limitations: It was only CMV serostatus that was available as immune exposure information. About 87% or about 30% of the time was how often most TCR beta V segments were productive, according to an earlier analysis.

CDR3 length: 16 amino acids. The ends lost 6 bases at V and 1 base at J; junction bases unmatched: 7. Germline lookup yields CDR1 MNHEY and CDR2 SMNVEV (reference sequence). Turning to this clone: What it recognizes is unknown.

Primers: 60 Vbeta forward and 13 Jbeta reverse. Using immunoSEQ multiplex PCR, the repertoire was profiled, and TCRdb retains in-frame clones only, with some absent. This table holds fewer than 150,000 clones, approximately 80% found once. The clonotype originates from a man aged 18 to 30 in good health and CMV-seronegative. This chain joins TRBV27 and TRBJ2-5; 11 nucleotides match TRBD2. Sequenced sample: PBMCs. The CDR3 sequence: CASRLGLAARQETQYF. For the CDR3, the DNA is TGTGCCAGCAGGCTGGGACTAGCGGCTCGCCAAGAGACCCAGTACTTC.